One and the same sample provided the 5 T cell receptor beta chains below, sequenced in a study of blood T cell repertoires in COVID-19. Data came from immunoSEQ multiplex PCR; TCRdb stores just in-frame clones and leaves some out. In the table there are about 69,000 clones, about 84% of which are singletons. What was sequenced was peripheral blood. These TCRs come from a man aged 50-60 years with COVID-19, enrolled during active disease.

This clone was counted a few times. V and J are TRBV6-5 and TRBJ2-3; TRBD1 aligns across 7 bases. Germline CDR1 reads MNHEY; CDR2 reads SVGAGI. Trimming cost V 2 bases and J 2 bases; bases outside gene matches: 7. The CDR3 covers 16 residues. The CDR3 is CASSYPTGKNTDTQYF. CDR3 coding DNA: TGTGCCAGCAGTTACCCGACAGGGAAAAACACAGATACGCAGTATTTT.

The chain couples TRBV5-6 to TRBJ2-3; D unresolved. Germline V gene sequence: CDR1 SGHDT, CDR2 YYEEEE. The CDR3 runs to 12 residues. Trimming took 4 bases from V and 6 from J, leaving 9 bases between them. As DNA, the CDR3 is TGTGCCAGCAGCAAAACACCCGATACGCAGTATTTT. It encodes CASSKTPDTQYF.

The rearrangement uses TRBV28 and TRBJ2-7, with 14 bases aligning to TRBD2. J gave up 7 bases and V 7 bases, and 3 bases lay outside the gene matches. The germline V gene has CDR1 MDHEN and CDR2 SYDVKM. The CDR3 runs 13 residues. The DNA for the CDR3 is TGTGCCAGCAAGGGACTAGCGGGGGTAGAGCAGTACTTC. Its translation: CASKGLAGVEQYF.

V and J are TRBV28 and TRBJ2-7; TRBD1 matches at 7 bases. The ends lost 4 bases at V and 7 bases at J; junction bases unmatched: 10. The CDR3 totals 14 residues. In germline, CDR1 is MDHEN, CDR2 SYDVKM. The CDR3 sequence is CASSSPTGVGEQYF. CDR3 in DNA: TGTGCCAGCAGTTCCCCCACAGGGGTGGGTGAGCAGTACTTC.

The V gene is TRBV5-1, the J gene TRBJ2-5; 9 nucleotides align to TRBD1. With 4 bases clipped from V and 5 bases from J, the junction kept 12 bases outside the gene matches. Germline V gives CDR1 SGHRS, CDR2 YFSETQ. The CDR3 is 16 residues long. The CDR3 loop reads CASSLNRDRAGETQYF. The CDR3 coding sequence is TGCGCCAGCAGCCTTAACCGGGACAGGGCGGGGGAGACCCAGTACTTC. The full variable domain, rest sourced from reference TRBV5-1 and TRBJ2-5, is KAGVTQTPRYLIKTRGQQVTLSCSPISGHRSVSWYQQTPGQGLQFLFEYFSETQRNKGNFPGRFSGRQFSNSRSEMNVSTLELGDSALYLCASSLNRDRAGETQYFGPGTRLLVL.